This T cell receptor (beta chain) was observed in a study of metastatic and nonmetastatic thyroid tumors. Study-wide background: Across peripheral blood and tumor or nodule tissue samples taken from malignant and benign thyroid patients, the repertoires were compared with one another.

Study outcomes and limitations: The reported finding was significantly higher TCR beta diversity in malignant thyroid tumors relative to benign nodules, in blood and tumor.

This clone has ten or more counts. Antigen: not known. Authors' methods: Clinicopathological groups supplied CDR3 differences that were used to build a distant-metastasis classifier for papillary thyroid cancer. TCRdb called clones again from the PCR reads with MiXCR. These V and J calls are TCRdb output, not the study's own analysis. The data contain tens of thousands of clones, under 15% of them singletons. Prior to thyroid surgery, none of the patients had received any treatment. This CDR3 is built from 13 residues. The germline V gene has CDR1 MNHNS and CDR2 SASEGT. Between the trimmed V and J ends, which lost 2 bases and 2 bases, there was a span of 7 bases.

The sample comprised tumor tissue. The clonotype was recovered from a female donor with papillary thyroid cancer or a benign thyroid nodule (not recorded which). Some clones in this sample may be carry-over from other donors' samples. The chain combines TRBV6-1 with TRBJ2-7; unclear D gene. Here the CDR3 DNA reads TGTGCCAGCAGTGAATACCGAGCCTACGAGCAGTACTTC. This encodes CASSEYRAYEQYF.